Ten or more counts support the clone carrying this TCR beta chain. Its antigen is unknown. CDR3 size: 15 residues. The V gene lost 10 bases and the J gene lost 2 bases, with 18 bases spanning the gap. The data are from a study of response to subunit inactivated influenza vaccine. Study-wide findings and caveats: The authors put forward the suggestion that each seasonal influenza vaccination may bring in only a limited number of new T cells.

TCRdb recomputed calls from the RT-PCR reads with MiXCR, one row per CDR3 protein. The repertoire includes about 780,000 distinct CDR3 sequences, 15% to 20% of them detected once, and about a tenth sits in the top ten. The origin of this receptor is a man aged 50-60 years who received an inactivated influenza vaccine. The source was PBMCs from blood, collected approximately 5 days after vaccination. The chain carries TRBV12-3 or TRBV12-4 and TRBJ2-1; possible D gene TRBD1, 5 bases. The CDR3 sequence is CAIQPQGSAYNEQFF. CDR3 sequence (DNA): TGTGCCATACAGCCCCAGGGAAGCGCCTACAATGAGCAGTTCTTC.